The 27 T cell receptor beta chains presented below share a single source sample, sequenced in a study of OX40 agonist ivuxolimab in advanced cancers. This table comes from immunoSEQ multiplex PCR, and its TCRdb copy is limited to in-frame clones, with some not included. The sample shows some 54,000 clones, roughly nine tenths of them seen only once. This material consisted of CD4+ or CD8+ T cells sorted from blood, taken in a trial of the OX40 agonist ivuxolimab. All receptors derive from an adult with an advanced solid tumor such as melanoma, head and neck, liver or kidney cancer.

The J gene is TRBJ2-5, the V gene TRBV19; D is unclear. Per germline, CDR1 LNHDA and CDR2 SQIVND (reference sequence). This CDR3 is built from 14 residues. V was pared by 5 bases and J by 2 bases, with 12 bases between. The CDR3 loop is CASSFVSGQETQYF. The CDR3 bases are TGTGCCAGTAGTTTCGTCTCGGGTCAAGAGACCCAGTACTTC.

This rearrangement joins TRBV2 to TRBJ1-4; 7 bases agree with TRBD1. CDR1 and CDR2 from the germline V gene are SNHLY and FYNNEI. The J segment lost 8 bases and the V segment lost 7 bases, leaving 22 bases of the junction unmatched. There are 18 residues in the CDR3. DNA of the CDR3: TGTGCCAGCAAGAGGACAGGCGGACCCCTTTTCCCCGAGGAAAAACTGTTTTTT. It yields the protein CASKRTGGPLFPEEKLFF.

This sequence joins TRBV10-2 and TRBJ1-4, with D uncertain. V shed 8 bases and J shed 4 bases, with 8 bases lying between them. The CDR3 has 12 amino acids. Looked up from germline, CDR1 is WSHSY and CDR2 is SAAADI. The CDR3 DNA is TGCGCCAGCTGGCAGTTTAATGAAAAACTGTTTTTT. This encodes CASWQFNEKLFF.

This chain links TRBV12-5 with TRBJ2-7, with 13 bases that match TRBD2. This CDR3 has 17 residues. Germline CDR1 is LGHNT and CDR2 is FRNRAP. Trimming cost V 4 bases and J 4 bases; bases outside gene matches: 10. The CDR3 nucleotides are TGTGCTAGTGGTTCCCCCACTAGCGGGGGGGGGTTTTACGAGCAGTACTTC. This sequence encodes CASGSPTSGGGFYEQYF.

V usage is TRBV30 and J usage is TRBJ2-2; no reliable D call. CDR3 length: 16 amino acids. V was clipped by 4 bases and J by 9 bases, with 24 bases between them. The germline gives CDR1 GTSNPN, CDR2 SVGIG (reference sequence). CDR3 protein: CAWTPLVPLLNRELFF. The CDR3 DNA reads TGTGCCTGGACTCCCTTGGTGCCCCTCCTTAATAGGGAGCTGTTTTTT.

Turning to this clone: In the same sample, other DNA sequences code for this CDR3. The chain employs TRBV19 and TRBJ1-2; unclear D gene. Trimming stripped 8 bases from V and 2 bases from J, with 21 bases between. This CDR3 is built from 16 residues. Germline values: CDR1 LNHDA, CDR2 SQIVND (reference sequence). CDR3 DNA sequence: TGTGCCAGTTCACCAAATCGGCTCGGCCCGAACTATGGCTACACCTTC. This gives the protein CASSPNRLGPNYGYTF.

By proportion, this clone is medium-sized. V and J are TRBV2 and TRBJ1-6; TRBD1 matches at 10 bases. Trimming removed 2 bases from V and 10 bases from J; junction bases left unmatched: 5. CDR1 and CDR2 from the germline V gene are SNHLY and FYNNEI. This CDR3 has 15 amino acids. CDR3 coding DNA: TGTGCCAGCAGTGAACGGGACAGGGGAATCTCACCCCTCCACTTT. Translated: CASSERDRGISPLHF.

In its sample, this clone was seen once. V and J are TRBV6-5 and TRBJ2-1, with TRBD2 identical over 12 bases. CDR3 length equals 16 residues. The V segment lost 2 bases and the J segment 8 bases; nucleotides outside the gene matches: 7. Germline lookup yields CDR1 MNHEY and CDR2 SVGAGI. The CDR3 DNA follows: TGTGCCAGCAGTTACGGGGCTAGCGGGGGGGCAGATGAGCAGTTCTTC. Its protein is CASSYGASGGADEQFF.

This chain joins TRBV27 and TRBJ1-6, with a tentative D call TRBD1 (6 bases). V was pared by 2 bases and J by 6 bases, with 11 bases between. There are 15 residues in the CDR3. The V gene's germline CDR1 is MNHEY and CDR2 SMNVEV (reference sequence). The CDR3 region has the DNA TGTGCCAGCAGTTTAAGGGGGGGGAGTAATTCACCCCTCCACTTT. Encoded protein: CASSLRGGSNSPLHF.

The V and J genes are TRBV28 and TRBJ2-6; D gene ambiguous. Germline CDR1 is MDHEN and CDR2 is SYDVKM. The CDR3 totals 12 residues. The ends were cut back, 7 bases at V and 4 bases at J, with 5 bases in the middle. The CDR3 sequence is CASTSGANVLTF. CDR3 coding DNA: TGTGCCAGCACCTCGGGGGCCAACGTCCTGACTTTC.

This clone was observed once. This chain joins TRBV10-3 and TRBJ2-3; D may be TRBD1 or TRBD2 (5 bases each). CDR3 length: 16 residues. Germline V gene lookup returns CDR1 ENHRY and CDR2 SYGVKD. Trimming pared 0 bases from V and 1 base from J, leaving 11 bases between. CDR3 loop: CAISESRGSGTDTQYF. In nucleotides, the CDR3 is TGTGCCATCAGTGAGTCTAGGGGTAGCGGCACAGATACGCAGTATTTT.

The rearrangement uses TRBV5-4 and TRBJ1-1, with unresolved D. CDR3 size: 14 residues. V gave up 4 bases and J gave up 1 base, with 11 bases separating them. Germline V CDR1 and CDR2: SGHNT, YYREEE (reference sequence). In DNA, the CDR3 is TGTGCCAGCAGCCAACCATCAGCGAACACTGAAGCTTTCTTT. This codes for CASSQPSANTEAFF.

The chain combines TRBV5-1 with TRBJ1-1, with unresolved D. From germline, CDR1 is SGHRS and CDR2 YFSETQ. This CDR3 contains 15 residues. The ends were cut back, 0 bases at V and 2 bases at J, with 11 bases in the middle. The CDR3 DNA sequence: TGCGCCAGCAGCTTGGAAACGGGGTTTAACACTGAAGCTTTCTTT. Translating gives CASSLETGFNTEAFF.

V and J are TRBV2 and TRBJ2-2, with 7 bases identical to TRBD2. The CDR3 totals 17 residues. V gave up 0 bases and J gave up 0 bases; unmatched junction bases: 4. In germline, CDR1 is SNHLY, CDR2 FYNNEI. CDR3 in DNA: TGTGCCAGCAGTGAAGCGGGACGGGGGGCGAACACCGGGGAGCTGTTTTTT. Encoded protein: CASSEAGRGANTGELFF. Full variable domain (rest looked up from reference TRBV2 and TRBJ2-2): EPEVTQTPSHQVTQMGQEVILRCVPISNHLYFYWYRQILGQKVEFLVSFYNNEISEKSEIFDDQFSVERPDGSNFTLKIRSTKLEDSAMYFCASSEAGRGANTGELFFGEGSRLTVL.

Comments on this clone: A read error may produce the germline difference seen at one junction end. This rearrangement joins TRBV10-3 to TRBJ2-7; the D is unclear. The CDR3 is 15 amino acids. Germline V gene lookup returns CDR1 ENHRY and CDR2 SYGVKD. The CDR3 bases are TGTGCCATCAGTGAGGGGAAGGGCCTCTCCCACGAGCAGTACTTC. This translates into CAISEGKGLSHEQYF.

This sequence joins TRBV5-4 and TRBJ2-2; D is uncertain. V lost 4 bases and J 7 bases, leaving 17 bases between the germline ends. This CDR3 has 15 amino acids. CDR1 and CDR2 (germline): SGHNT, YYREEE (reference sequence). CDR3 sequence (DNA): TGTGCCAGCAGCCGTGCCCTTAGGGTAGGCGGGGAGCTGTTTTTT. Translating gives CASSRALRVGGELFF.

The CDR3 is CASSPRLAAQETQYF. The CDR3 DNA reads as TGTGCCAGCAGCCCTCGACTAGCGGCTCAAGAGACCCAGTACTTC. The chain couples TRBV5-4 to TRBJ2-5; 9 bases align to TRBD2. V lost 4 bases to trimming and J lost 2 bases; unmatched junction nucleotides: 6. There are 15 residues in the CDR3. CDR1 SGHNT and CDR2 YYREEE come from the germline V gene (reference sequence).

The DNA of the CDR3 is TGTGCCAGCAGTTACTCCCCCGGGACACTCAACACTGAAGCTTTCTTT. It encodes CASSYSPGTLNTEAFF. The chain couples TRBV6-6 to TRBJ1-1; a possible D gene is TRBD1 (6 bases). Germline CDR1 reads MNHNY; CDR2 reads SVGAGI (reference sequence). CDR3 length: 16 amino acids. Trimming took off 0 bases at V and 2 bases at J, with 13 bases between the two ends.

This clone is medium-sized within its sample. The rearrangement links TRBV5-1 to TRBJ1-1; weak D call: TRBD1 (6 bases). Germline V CDR1 and CDR2: SGHRS, YFSETQ. Trimming removed 0 bases at V and 3 bases at J, with 15 bases between. The CDR3 spans 16 residues. The CDR3 is CASSLGRGQADTEAFF. The CDR3 DNA follows: TGCGCCAGCAGCTTGGGACGGGGGCAGGCGGACACTGAAGCTTTCTTT.

This clone was observed a single time. The chain employs TRBV7-8 and TRBJ1-6, with 8 bases lining up with TRBD1. Germline loops: CDR1 SGHVS, CDR2 FQNEAQ. With V trimmed by 6 bases and J by 7 bases, 17 bases remained unmatched. The CDR3 runs 18 residues. The CDR3: CASSPTTDRGTRNSPLHF. As DNA, the CDR3 is TGTGCCAGCAGTCCTACTACCGACAGGGGTACTCGGAATTCACCCCTCCACTTT.

This chain links TRBV29-1 with TRBJ2-7; TRBD2 agrees at 13 bases. The CDR3 totals 17 residues. V lost 5 bases, J lost 0 bases, and 10 bases stayed unmatched. Per germline, CDR1 SQVTM and CDR2 ANQGSEA. The CDR3 loop is CSVTGTSGDPSSYEQYF. The CDR3 DNA reads as TGCAGCGTTACCGGGACTAGCGGGGATCCGAGCTCCTACGAGCAGTACTTC.

The V gene is TRBV28, the J gene TRBJ1-1; no clear D. Germline-derived CDR1 and CDR2 are MDHEN and SYDVKM. The CDR3 has 13 residues. V gave up 1 base and J gave up 6 bases, with 9 bases separating them. CDR3 in amino acids: CASSLSQLAEAFF. The CDR3 DNA reads as TGTGCCAGCAGTTTATCCCAGCTCGCTGAAGCTTTCTTT.

CDR3 sequence (DNA): TGCGCCAGCCCTTCAGCGCCCAATCAGCCCCAGCATTTT. As protein: CASPSAPNQPQHF. The V call is TRBV5-1, the J call TRBJ1-5; D gene ambiguous. This CDR3 region has 13 residues. CDR1 and CDR2 from the germline V gene are SGHRS and YFSETQ. V was trimmed by 7 bases and J by 3 bases, leaving 11 bases between them.

J is TRBJ1-4 and V is TRBV30, with TRBD1 as a possible D gene (5 bases). The CDR3 spans 15 residues. The germline V gene encodes CDR1 GTSNPN and CDR2 SVGIG (reference sequence). V lost 3 bases and J 7 bases, leaving 18 bases between the germline ends. This CDR3 reads CAWSDLGGMGEKLFF. CDR3 nucleotides: TGTGCCTGGAGCGACCTTGGGGGGATGGGTGAAAAACTGTTTTTT.

V is TRBV18 and J is TRBJ2-2, with no clear D. V shed 0 bases and J shed 6 bases, with 11 bases lying between them. Germline values: CDR1 KGHSH, CDR2 LQKENI. The CDR3 consists of 15 residues. The CDR3 coding sequence is TGTGCCAGCTCACCACCTTCTCTGGCCGCCGGGGAGCTGTTTTTT. This encodes CASSPPSLAAGELFF.

This chain links TRBV2 with TRBJ2-1; D perhaps matches TRBD1 (5 bases). Germline V gene sequence: CDR1 SNHLY, CDR2 FYNNEI. V was clipped by 8 bases and J by 5 bases, with 13 bases between them. The CDR3 contains 13 residues. CDR3 nucleotides: TGTGCCAGCGGGCAGGGTGAAAACAATGAGCAGTTCTTC. It encodes CASGQGENNEQFF.

The chain has TRBV19 and TRBJ1-5, with unresolved D. Between the trimmed V and J ends, which lost 3 bases and 0 bases, there was a span of 3 bases. This CDR3 is built from 13 residues. Germline CDR1 is LNHDA and CDR2 is SQIVND (reference sequence). For the CDR3, the DNA is TGTGCCAGTAGTATCTCTAGCAATCAGCCCCAGCATTTT. It encodes CASSISSNQPQHF.